This TCR beta chain was captured in a study of blood T cell repertoires in COVID-19. Turning to the study itself: Nucleic acid was either cDNA or gDNA, and it came from T cells, B-cell-depleted T cells, or PBMCs.

There are 13 residues in the CDR3. Trimming removed 5 bases at V and 6 bases at J, with 13 bases between. CDR1 is SQVTM and CDR2 is ANQGSEA in the germline V gene. TCRdb keeps only in-frame clones here, not all; method: immunoSEQ multiplex PCR. The repertoire includes under 80,000 clones, 65% to 85% of them detected once, and more than 4.5% sits in the top ten. This clonotype was obtained from a woman aged 80 or over with active or convalescent COVID-19. Input material: peripheral blood. This rearrangement joins TRBV29-1 to TRBJ2-2; a weak D match, TRBD2 (6 bases). The DNA for the CDR3 is TGCAGCGTTATGTTCGGGGGTGCCGGGGAGCTGTTTTTT. Its protein product is CSVMFGGAGELFF.